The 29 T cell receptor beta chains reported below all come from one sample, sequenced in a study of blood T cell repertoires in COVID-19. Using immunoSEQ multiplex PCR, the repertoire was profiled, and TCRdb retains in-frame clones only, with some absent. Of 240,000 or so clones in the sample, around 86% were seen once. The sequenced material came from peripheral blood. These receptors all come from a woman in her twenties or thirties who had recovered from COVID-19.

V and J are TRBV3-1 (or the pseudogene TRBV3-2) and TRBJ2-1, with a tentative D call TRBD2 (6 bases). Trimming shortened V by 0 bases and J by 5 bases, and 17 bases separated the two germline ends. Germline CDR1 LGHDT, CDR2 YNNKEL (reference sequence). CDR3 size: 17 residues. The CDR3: CASSQEGWRGGDNEQFF. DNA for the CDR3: TGTGCCAGCAGCCAAGAAGGATGGCGGGGTGGGGACAATGAGCAGTTCTTC.

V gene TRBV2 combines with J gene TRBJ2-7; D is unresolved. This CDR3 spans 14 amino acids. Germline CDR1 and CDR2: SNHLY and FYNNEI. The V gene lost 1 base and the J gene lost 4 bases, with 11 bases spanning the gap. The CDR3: CASSEGPFNYEQYF. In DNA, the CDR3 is TGTGCCAGCAGTGAAGGTCCCTTTAATTACGAGCAGTACTTC.

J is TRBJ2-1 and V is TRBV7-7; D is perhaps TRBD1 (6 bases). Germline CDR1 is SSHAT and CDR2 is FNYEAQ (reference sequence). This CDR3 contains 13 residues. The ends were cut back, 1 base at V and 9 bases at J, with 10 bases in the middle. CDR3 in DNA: TGTGCCAGCAGCTTAGAAGGGGGTGGTGAGCAGTTCTTC. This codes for CASSLEGGGEQFF.

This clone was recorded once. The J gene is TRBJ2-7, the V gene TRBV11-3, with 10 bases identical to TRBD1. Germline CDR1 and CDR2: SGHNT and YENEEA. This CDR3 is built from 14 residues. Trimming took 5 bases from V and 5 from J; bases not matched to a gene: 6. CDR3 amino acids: CASSPRDRGDEQYF. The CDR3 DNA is TGTGCCAGCAGCCCTAGGGACAGGGGCGACGAGCAGTACTTC.

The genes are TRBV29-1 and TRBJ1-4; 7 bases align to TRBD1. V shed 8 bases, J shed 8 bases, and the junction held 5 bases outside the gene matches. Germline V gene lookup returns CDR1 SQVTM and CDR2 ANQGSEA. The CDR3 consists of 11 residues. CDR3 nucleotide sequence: TGCAGCATACACAGGGGAGAAAAACTGTTTTTT. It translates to CSIHRGEKLFF.

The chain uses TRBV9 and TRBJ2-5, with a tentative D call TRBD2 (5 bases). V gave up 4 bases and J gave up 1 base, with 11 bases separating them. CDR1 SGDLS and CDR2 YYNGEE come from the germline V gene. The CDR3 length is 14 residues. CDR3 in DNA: TGTGCCAGCAGCCCCCTTCGGGGCCAAGAGACCCAGTACTTC. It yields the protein CASSPLRGQETQYF.

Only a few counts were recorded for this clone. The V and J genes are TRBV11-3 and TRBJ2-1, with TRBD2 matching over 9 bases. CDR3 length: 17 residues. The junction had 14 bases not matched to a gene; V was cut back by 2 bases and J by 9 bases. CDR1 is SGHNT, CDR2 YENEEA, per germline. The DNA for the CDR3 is TGTGCCAGCAGCTTAATGGGCGGGGGGGTAAATGACGGTGAGCAGTTCTTC. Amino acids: CASSLMGGGVNDGEQFF.

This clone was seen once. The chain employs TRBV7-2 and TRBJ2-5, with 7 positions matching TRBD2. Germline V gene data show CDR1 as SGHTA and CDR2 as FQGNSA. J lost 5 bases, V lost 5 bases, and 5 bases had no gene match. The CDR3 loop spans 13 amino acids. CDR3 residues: CASSIGLGETQYF. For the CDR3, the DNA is TGTGCCAGCAGCATTGGACTAGGGGAGACCCAGTACTTC.

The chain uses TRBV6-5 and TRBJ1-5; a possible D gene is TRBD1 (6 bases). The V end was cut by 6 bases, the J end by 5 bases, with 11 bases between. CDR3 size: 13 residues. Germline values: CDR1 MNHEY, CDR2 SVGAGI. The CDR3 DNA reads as TGTGCCAGCAGCGACAGGTTTGATCAGCCCCAGCATTTT. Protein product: CASSDRFDQPQHF.

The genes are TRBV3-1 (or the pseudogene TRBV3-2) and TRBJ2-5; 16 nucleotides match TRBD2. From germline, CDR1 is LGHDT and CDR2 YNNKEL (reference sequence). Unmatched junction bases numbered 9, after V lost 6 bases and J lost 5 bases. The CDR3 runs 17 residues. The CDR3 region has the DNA TGTGCCAGCAGTAAATTGGGACTAGCGGGGGGGCTGGAGACCCAGTACTTC. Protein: CASSKLGLAGGLETQYF.

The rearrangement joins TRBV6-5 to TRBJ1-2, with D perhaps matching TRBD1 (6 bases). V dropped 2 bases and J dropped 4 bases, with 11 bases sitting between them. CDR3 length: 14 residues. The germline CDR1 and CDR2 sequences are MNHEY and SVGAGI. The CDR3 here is CASSYTQGSYGYTF. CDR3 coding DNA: TGTGCCAGCAGTTACACACAGGGTAGCTATGGCTACACCTTC.

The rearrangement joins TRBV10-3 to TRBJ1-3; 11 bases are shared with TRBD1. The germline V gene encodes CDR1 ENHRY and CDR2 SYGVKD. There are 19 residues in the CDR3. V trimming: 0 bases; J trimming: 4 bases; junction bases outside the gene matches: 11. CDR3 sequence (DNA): TGTGCCATCAGTGAGTCGACCCTGGACAGGGGGCTTGGAGGAAACACCATATATTTT. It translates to CAISESTLDRGLGGNTIYF.

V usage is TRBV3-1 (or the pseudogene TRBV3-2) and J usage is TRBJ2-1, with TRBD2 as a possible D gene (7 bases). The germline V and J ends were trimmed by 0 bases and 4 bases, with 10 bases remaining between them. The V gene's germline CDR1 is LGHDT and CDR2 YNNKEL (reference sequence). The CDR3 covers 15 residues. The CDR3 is CASSQDGGQYNEQFF. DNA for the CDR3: TGTGCCAGCAGCCAAGACGGGGGGCAATACAATGAGCAGTTCTTC.

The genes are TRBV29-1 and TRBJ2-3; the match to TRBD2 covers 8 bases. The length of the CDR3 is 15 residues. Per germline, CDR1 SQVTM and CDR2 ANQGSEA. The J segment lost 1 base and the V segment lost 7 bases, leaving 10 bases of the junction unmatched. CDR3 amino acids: CSAAGGAGGTDTQYF. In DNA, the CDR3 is TGCAGCGCTGCCGGCGGAGCGGGGGGCACAGATACGCAGTATTTT.

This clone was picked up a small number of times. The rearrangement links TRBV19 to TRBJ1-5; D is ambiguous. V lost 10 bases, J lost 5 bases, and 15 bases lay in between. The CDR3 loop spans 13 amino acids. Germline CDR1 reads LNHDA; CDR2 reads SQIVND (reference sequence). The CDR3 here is CATSPTAHQPQHF. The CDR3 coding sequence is TGTGCCACCTCCCCTACTGCACATCAGCCCCAGCATTTT.

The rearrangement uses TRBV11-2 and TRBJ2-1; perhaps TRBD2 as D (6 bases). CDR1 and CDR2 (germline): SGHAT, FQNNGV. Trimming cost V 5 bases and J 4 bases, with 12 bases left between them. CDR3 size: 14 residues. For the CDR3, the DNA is TGTGCCAGCAGCCTCACTAGCTTTTACAATGAGCAGTTCTTC. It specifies CASSLTSFYNEQFF.

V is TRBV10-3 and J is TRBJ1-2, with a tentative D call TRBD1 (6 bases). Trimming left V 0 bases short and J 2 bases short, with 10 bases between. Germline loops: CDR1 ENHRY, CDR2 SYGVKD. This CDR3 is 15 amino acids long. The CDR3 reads CAISESMGANYGYTF. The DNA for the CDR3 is TGTGCCATCAGTGAGTCAATGGGGGCGAACTATGGCTACACCTTC.

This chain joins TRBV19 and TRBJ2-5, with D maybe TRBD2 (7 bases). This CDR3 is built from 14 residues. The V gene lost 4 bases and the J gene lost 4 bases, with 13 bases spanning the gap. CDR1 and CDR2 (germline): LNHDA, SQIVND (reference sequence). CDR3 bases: TGTGCCAGTAGTAGTGGCGGGGGCATAGAGACCCAGTACTTC. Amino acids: CASSSGGGIETQYF.

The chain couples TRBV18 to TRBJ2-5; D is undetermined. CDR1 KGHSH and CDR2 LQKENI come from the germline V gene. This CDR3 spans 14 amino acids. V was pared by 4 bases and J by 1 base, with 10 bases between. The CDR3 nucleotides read TGTGCCAGCTCACTTCAGTATACCCAAGAGACCCAGTACTTC. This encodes CASSLQYTQETQYF.

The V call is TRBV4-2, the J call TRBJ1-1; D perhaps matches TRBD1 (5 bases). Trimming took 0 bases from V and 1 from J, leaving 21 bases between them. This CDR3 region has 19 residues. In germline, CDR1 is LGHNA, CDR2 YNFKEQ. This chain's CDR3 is CASSQDNEILRGANTEAFF. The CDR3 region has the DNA TGTGCCAGCAGCCAAGATAATGAAATTCTGCGCGGGGCGAACACTGAAGCTTTCTTT.

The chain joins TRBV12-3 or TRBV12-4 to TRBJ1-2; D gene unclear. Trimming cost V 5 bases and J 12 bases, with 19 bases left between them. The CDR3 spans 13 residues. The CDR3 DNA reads TGTGCCAGCAGTCCCCCCCCTCTAATTCCGCACACCTTC. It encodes CASSPPPLIPHTF.

This CDR3 reads CASSQDSSGLAIGTDTQYF. The CDR3, as DNA: TGCGCCAGCAGCCAAGATTCTTCGGGACTAGCGATTGGGACAGATACGCAGTATTTT. The genes are TRBV4-1 and TRBJ2-3, with 10 bases matching TRBD2. Germline CDR1 reads MGHRA; CDR2 reads YSYEKL. Trimming at V came to 0 bases and at J to 3 bases, leaving 12 bases not matched to a gene. The CDR3 is 19 amino acids.

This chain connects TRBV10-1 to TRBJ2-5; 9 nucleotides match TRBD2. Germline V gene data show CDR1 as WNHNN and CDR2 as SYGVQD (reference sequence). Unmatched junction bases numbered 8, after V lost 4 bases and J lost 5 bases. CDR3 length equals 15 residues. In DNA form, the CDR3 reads TGCGCCAGCAGTGCCAGCGGGGGGTCCCCGGAGACCCAGTACTTC. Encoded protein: CASSASGGSPETQYF.

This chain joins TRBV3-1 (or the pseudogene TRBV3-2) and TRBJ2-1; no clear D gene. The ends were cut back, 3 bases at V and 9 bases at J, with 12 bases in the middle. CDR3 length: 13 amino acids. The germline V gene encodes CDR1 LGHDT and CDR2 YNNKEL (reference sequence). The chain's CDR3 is CASSQSFVSEQFF. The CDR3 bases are TGTGCCAGCAGCCAGTCTTTTGTTTCTGAGCAGTTCTTC.

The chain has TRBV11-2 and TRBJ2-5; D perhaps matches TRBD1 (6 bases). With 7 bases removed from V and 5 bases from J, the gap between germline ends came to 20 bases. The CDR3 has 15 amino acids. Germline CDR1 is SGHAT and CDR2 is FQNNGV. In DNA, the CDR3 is TGTGCCAGCAACGACAGGTACCGCGGTGGGGAGACCCAGTACTTC. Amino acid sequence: CASNDRYRGGETQYF.

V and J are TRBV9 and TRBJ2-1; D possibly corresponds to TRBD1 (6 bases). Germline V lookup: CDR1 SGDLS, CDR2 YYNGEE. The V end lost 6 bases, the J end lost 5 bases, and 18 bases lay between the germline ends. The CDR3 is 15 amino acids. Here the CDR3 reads CASNAQGSRHNEQFF. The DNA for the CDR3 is TGTGCCAGCAACGCCCAGGGGTCGAGGCACAATGAGCAGTTCTTC.

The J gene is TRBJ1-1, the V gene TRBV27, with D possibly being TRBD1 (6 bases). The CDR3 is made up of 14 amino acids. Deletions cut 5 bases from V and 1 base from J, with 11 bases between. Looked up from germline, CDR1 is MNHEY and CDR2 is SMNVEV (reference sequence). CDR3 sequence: CASSEQGWNTEAFF. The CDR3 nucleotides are TGTGCCAGCAGTGAACAGGGTTGGAACACTGAAGCTTTCTTT.

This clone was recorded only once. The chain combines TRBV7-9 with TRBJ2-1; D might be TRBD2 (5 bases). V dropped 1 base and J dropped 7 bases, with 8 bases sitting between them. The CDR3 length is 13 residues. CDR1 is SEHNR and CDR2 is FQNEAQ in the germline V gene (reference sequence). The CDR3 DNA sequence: TGTGCCAGCAGCTTAGTTGGAGGTAATGAGCAGTTCTTC. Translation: CASSLVGGNEQFF.

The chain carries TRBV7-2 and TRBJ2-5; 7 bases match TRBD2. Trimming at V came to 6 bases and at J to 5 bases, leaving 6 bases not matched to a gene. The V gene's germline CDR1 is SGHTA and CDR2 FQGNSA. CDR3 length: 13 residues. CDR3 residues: CASSRGDRETQYF. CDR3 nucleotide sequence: TGTGCCAGCAGTCGGGGGGATCGGGAGACCCAGTACTTC.